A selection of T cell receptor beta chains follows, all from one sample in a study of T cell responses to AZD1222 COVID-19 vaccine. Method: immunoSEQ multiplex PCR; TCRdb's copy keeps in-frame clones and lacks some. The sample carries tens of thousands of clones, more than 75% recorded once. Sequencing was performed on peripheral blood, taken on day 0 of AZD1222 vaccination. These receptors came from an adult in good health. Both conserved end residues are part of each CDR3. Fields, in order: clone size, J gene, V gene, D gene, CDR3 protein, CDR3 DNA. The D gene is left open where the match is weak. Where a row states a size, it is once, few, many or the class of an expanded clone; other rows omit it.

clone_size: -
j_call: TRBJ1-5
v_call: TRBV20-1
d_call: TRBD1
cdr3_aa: CSASETGLDNQPQHF
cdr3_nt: TGCAGTGCTAGTGAGACAGGGTTGGACAATCAGCCCCAGCATTTT

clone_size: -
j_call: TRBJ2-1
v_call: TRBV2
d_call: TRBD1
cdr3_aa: CASSPDRVDEQFF
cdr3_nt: TGTGCCAGCAGTCCGGACAGGGTCGATGAGCAGTTCTTC

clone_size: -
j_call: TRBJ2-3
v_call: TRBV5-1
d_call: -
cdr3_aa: CASALPSGTDTQYF
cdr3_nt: TGCGCCAGTGCACTTCCCAGCGGCACAGATACGCAGTATTTT

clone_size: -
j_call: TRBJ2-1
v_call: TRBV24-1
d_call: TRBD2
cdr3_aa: CATSLTSGNSYNEQFF
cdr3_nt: TGTGCCACCAGTTTAACTAGCGGCAACTCCTACAATGAGCAGTTCTTC

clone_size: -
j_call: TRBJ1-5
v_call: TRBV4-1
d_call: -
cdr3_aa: CASSQSGSNQPQHF
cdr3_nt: TGCGCCAGCAGCCAATCGGGGAGCAATCAGCCCCAGCATTTT

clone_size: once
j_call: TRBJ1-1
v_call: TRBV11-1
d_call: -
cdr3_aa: CASSSGWRNTEAFF
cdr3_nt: TGTGCCAGCAGCTCAGGTTGGAGGAACACTGAAGCTTTCTTT

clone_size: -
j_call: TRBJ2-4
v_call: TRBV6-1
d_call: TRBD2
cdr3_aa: CASSVTGTSGGNIQYF
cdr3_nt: TGTGCCAGCAGTGTTACCGGGACTAGCGGGGGGAACATTCAGTACTTC

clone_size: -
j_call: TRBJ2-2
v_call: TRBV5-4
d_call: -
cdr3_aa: CASRTENTGELFF
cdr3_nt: TGTGCCAGCAGGACAGAGAACACCGGGGAGCTGTTTTTT

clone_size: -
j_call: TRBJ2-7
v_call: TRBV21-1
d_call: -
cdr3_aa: CASSPSIRDSLREQYF
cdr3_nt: TGTGCCAGCAGCCCATCAATCCGGGACTCTTTAAGGGAGCAGTACTTC

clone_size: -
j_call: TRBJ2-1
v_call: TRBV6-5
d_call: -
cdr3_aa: CAGGLESNEQFF
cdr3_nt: TGTGCCGGCGGCCTAGAATCGAATGAGCAGTTCTTC

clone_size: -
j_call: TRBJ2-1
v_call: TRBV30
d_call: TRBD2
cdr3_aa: CAWSGPGLAGANEQFF
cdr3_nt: TGTGCCTGGAGTGGCCCCGGACTAGCGGGAGCCAATGAGCAGTTCTTC

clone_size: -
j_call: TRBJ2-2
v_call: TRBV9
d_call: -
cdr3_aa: CASGPSSTGELFF
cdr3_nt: TGTGCCAGCGGTCCCTCGAGCACCGGGGAGCTGTTTTTT

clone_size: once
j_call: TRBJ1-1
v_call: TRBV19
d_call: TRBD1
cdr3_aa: CASSIKSGGSPEAFF
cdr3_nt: TGTGCCAGTAGTATTAAGTCAGGGGGCTCCCCTGAAGCTTTCTTT

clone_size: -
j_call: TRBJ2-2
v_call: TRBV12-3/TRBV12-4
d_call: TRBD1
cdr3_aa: CASSPTGVRELFF
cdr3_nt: TGTGCCAGCAGCCCGACAGGGGTTCGGGAGCTGTTTTTT

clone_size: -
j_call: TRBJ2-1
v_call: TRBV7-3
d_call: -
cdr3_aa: CASSHDRDPYNEQFF
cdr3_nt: TGTGCCAGCAGCCACGACAGAGACCCGTACAATGAGCAGTTCTTC

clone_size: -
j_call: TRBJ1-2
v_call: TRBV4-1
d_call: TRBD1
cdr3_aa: CASSQGTGTEGYTF
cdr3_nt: TGCGCCAGCAGCCAAGGGACAGGGACGGAGGGCTACACCTTC

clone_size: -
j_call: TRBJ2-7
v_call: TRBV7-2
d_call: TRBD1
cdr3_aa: CASSPKGGFLLYEQYF
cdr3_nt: TGTGCCAGCAGCCCCAAAGGGGGCTTCTTACTATACGAGCAGTACTTC

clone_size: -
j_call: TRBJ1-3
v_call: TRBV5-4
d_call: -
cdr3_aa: CASSLWAGAGNTIYF
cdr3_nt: TGTGCCAGCAGCTTGTGGGCAGGAGCTGGAAACACCATATATTTT

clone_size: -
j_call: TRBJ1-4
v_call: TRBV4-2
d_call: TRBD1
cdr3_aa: CASSQVGPASRGHLELFF
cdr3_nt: TGTGCCAGCAGCCAAGTTGGTCCGGCCTCCAGGGGGCATTTAGAACTGTTTTTT

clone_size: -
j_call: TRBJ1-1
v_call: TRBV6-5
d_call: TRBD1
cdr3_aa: CASSSTGGMNTEAFF
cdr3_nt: TGTGCCAGCAGCTCGACAGGGGGCATGAACACTGAAGCTTTCTTT

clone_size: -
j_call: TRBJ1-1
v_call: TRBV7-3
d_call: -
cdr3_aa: CASLPRQGSTEAFF
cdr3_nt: TGTGCCAGCCTGCCAAGGCAGGGGTCCACTGAAGCTTTCTTT

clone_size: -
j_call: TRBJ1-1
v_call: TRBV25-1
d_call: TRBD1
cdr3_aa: CASSGRRQGIDTEAFF
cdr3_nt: TGTGCCAGCAGTGGGCGAAGACAGGGGATCGACACTGAAGCTTTCTTT

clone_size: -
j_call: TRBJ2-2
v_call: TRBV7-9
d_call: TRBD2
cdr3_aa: CASSQTGLAGHKNTGELFF
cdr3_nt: TGTGCCAGCAGCCAGACTGGACTAGCGGGCCATAAGAACACCGGGGAGCTGTTTTTT

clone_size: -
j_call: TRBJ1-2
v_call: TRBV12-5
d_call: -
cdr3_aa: CASGFPQPGGNYGYTF
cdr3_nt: TGTGCTAGTGGTTTCCCTCAACCGGGCGGTAACTATGGCTACACCTTC

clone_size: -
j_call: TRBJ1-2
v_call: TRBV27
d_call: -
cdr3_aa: CASSPTPAPAF
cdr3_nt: TGTGCCAGCAGTCCTACACCAGCTCCCGCCTTC

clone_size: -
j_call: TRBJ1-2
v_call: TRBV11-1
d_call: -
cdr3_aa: CASSLTGYGYTF
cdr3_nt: TGTGCCAGCAGCCTCACGGGCTATGGCTACACCTTC

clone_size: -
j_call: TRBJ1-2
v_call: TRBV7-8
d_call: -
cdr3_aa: CASSLAEGRGYGYTF
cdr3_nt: TGTGCCAGCAGCTTAGCGGAGGGCAGGGGCTATGGCTACACCTTC

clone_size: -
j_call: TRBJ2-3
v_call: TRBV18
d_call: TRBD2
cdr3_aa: CASSPLAGGPDTQYF
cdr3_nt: TGTGCCAGCTCGCCACTAGCGGGGGGCCCAGATACGCAGTATTTT

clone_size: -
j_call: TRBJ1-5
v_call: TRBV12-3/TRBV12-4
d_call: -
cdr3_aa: CASSPTENQPQHF
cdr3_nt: TGTGCCAGCAGCCCGACAGAGAATCAGCCCCAGCATTTT

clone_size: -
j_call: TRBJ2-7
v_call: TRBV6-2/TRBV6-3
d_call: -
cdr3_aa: CASSLPPVYEQYF
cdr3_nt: TGTGCCAGCAGTCTCCCACCGGTATACGAGCAGTACTTC

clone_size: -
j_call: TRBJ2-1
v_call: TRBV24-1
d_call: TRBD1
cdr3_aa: CATSDSLGDREQFF
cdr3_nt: TGTGCCACCAGTGATTCCTTGGGGGACAGGGAGCAGTTCTTC

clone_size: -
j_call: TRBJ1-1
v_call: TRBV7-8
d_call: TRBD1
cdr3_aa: CASSRRTGGGLNTEAFF
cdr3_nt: TGTGCCAGCAGCCGCCGGACAGGGGGCGGTTTGAACACTGAAGCTTTCTTT

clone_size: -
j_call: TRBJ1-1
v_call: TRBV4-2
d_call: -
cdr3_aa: CASSLLPGRSTEAFF
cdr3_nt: TGTGCCAGCAGCCTCTTACCCGGTAGGAGCACTGAAGCTTTCTTT

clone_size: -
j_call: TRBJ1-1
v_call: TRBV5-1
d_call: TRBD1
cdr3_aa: CASSGSQDRGSPEAFF
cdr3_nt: TGCGCCAGCAGCGGATCGCAGGACAGGGGGAGCCCCGAAGCTTTCTTT

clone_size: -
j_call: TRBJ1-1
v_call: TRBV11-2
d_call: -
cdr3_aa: CASSLWNTEAFF
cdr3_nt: TGTGCCAGCAGCTTATGGAACACTGAAGCTTTCTTT

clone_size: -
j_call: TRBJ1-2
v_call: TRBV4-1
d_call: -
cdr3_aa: CASSQGGTGSIGYGYTF
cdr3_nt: TGCGCCAGCAGCCAAGGCGGTACGGGATCAATCGGCTATGGCTACACCTTC

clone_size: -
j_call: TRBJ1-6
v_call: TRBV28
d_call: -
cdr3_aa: CASSLTLSPLHF
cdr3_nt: TGTGCCAGCAGTTTAACCCTTTCACCCCTCCACTTT

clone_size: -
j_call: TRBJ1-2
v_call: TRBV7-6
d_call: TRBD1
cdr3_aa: CASSDPGQGNRGYTF
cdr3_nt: TGTGCCAGCAGCGACCCGGGACAGGGGAATCGTGGCTACACCTTC

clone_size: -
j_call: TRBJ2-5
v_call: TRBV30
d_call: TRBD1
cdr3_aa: CAWSVEGAETQYF
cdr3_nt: TGTGCCTGGAGTGTCGAGGGGGCTGAGACCCAGTACTTC

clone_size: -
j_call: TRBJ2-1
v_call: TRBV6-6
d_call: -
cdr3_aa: CASSRPLHGVGQDNEQFF
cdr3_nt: TGTGCCAGCAGTCGGCCCCTCCACGGCGTTGGCCAAGACAATGAGCAGTTCTTC

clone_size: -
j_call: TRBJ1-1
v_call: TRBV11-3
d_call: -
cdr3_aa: CASSLVQTETEAFF
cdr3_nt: TGTGCCAGCAGCTTAGTCCAGACAGAAACTGAAGCTTTCTTT

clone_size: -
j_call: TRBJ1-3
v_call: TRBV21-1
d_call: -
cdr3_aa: CASSKKRGKPLGAGNTIYF
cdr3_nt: TGTGCCAGCAGCAAAAAGCGCGGGAAGCCGCTTGGCGCTGGAAACACCATATATTTT

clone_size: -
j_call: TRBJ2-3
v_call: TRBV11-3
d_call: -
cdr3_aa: CASSLAGTDTQYF
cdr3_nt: TGTGCCAGCAGCTTAGCGGGCACAGATACGCAGTATTTT

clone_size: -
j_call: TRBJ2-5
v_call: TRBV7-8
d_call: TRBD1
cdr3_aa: CASSTLGTAQETQYF
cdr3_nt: TGTGCCAGCAGCACCCTGGGGACAGCCCAAGAGACCCAGTACTTC